A selection of T cell receptor beta chains follows, all from one sample in a study of CD8+ T cells in alopecia areata. Some clones are missing from TCRdb's copy, which holds only in-frame ones; the method was immunoSEQ multiplex PCR. Here the sample spans about 97,000 clones, more than 35% being singletons. Specimen: CD4+ T cells sorted from blood. The receptors were gathered from a human donor with alopecia areata. CDR3s include the opening cysteine and the closing phenylalanine or tryptophan. A D gene is named only where the DNA matches it firmly. Clone size, where shown, is once, few, many, or a class for clones that have expanded.

d_call j_call v_call cdr3_length clone_size cdr3_nt cdr3_aa
TRBD1 TRBJ2-6 TRBV11-2 16 few TGTGCCAGCGGAGGACAGGGGGTTTCCGGGGCCAACGTCCTGACTTTC CASGGQGVSGANVLTF
TRBD2 TRBJ2-1 TRBV6-1 15 - TGTGCCAGCAGTGAAACCAGCGGGGGATACAATGAGCAGTTCTTC CASSETSGGYNEQFF
TRBD2 TRBJ2-7 TRBV5-4 15 - TGTGCCAGCAGCTTGGCGGGACTAGCGGGATACGAGCAGTACTTC CASSLAGLAGYEQYF
- TRBJ2-5 TRBV4-2 16 few TGTGCCAGCAGCCATGGGGGGACAACAGGGCGAGAGACCCAGTACTTC CASSHGGTTGRETQYF
- TRBJ2-4 TRBV7-9 11 - TGTGCCAGCAGCTCCGGACACATTCAGTACTTC CASSSGHIQYF
- TRBJ1-2 TRBV28 15 few TGTGCCAGCAGTTCCCGGGGGGGCCCTCGGGATGGCTACACCTTC CASSSRGGPRDGYTF
TRBD2 TRBJ2-7 TRBV30 12 - TGTGCCTTGAGCGGGGGTTTGAGCGAGCAGTACTTC CALSGGLSEQYF
TRBD2 TRBJ2-3 TRBV29-1 16 few TGCAGCGTTGGCCGACTAGCGGGGGCCAGCACAGATACGCAGTATTTT CSVGRLAGASTDTQYF
- TRBJ1-1 TRBV29-1 13 - TGCAGCGGGGGGGGACGGGAGAACACTGAAGCTTTCTTT CSGGGRENTEAFF
- TRBJ1-5 TRBV27 14 few TGTGCCAGCAGTTTACTGAATAGCAATCAGCCCCAGCATTTT CASSLLNSNQPQHF
TRBD2 TRBJ2-5 TRBV28 15 few TGTGCCAGCAGTTTAGGAGCGGGAGTCGTAGAGACCCAGTACTTC CASSLGAGVVETQYF
- TRBJ2-1 TRBV5-4 15 - TGTGCCAGCAGCTTGGAACTAGCATCCTACAATGAGCAGTTCTTC CASSLELASYNEQFF
- TRBJ2-5 TRBV20-1 11 - TGCGGAACCAGAAGACAAGAGACCCAGTACTTC CGTRRQETQYF
- TRBJ2-3 TRBV28 11 few TGTGCCAGCAGCAGTGCAGTTACGCAGTATTTT CASSSAVTQYF
- TRBJ2-2 TRBV2 15 few TGTGCCAGCATGACGATTGGCGGAAACACCGGGGAGCTGTTTTTT CASMTIGGNTGELFF
- TRBJ2-2 TRBV5-1 14 - TGCGCCAGCAGCTCCAACCGGGGGCCCGGGGAGCTGTTTTTT CASSSNRGPGELFF
TRBD1 TRBJ2-5 TRBV2 14 - TGTGCCAGCAGTGAGAGGACAGGGAGGGAGACCCAGTACTTC CASSERTGRETQYF
- TRBJ2-6 TRBV7-2 15 few TGTGCCAGCAGCTTAGCGCGGGGTCGGGCCAACGTCCTGACTTTC CASSLARGRANVLTF
- TRBJ2-5 TRBV4-3 15 few TGCGCCAGCAGCCAAGATCTTAACACCGCAGAGACCCAGTACTTC CASSQDLNTAETQYF
- TRBJ2-3 TRBV10-3 12 - TGTGCCATCACCAACGGTGGGGATACGCAGTATTTT CAITNGGDTQYF
- TRBJ2-1 TRBV11-2 17 many TGTGCCAGCAGCTTATACGGCGGGACCGATAGATACAATGAGCAGTTCTTC CASSLYGGTDRYNEQFF
TRBD1 TRBJ1-5 TRBV28 15 few TGTGCCAGCAGCCAGGACAGGGGGCTCGTTCAGCCCCAGCATTTT CASSQDRGLVQPQHF
- TRBJ2-1 TRBV7-9 14 few TGTGCCAGCAGCTTAGGTGGTAGCGTCAATGAGCAGTTCTTC CASSLGGSVNEQFF